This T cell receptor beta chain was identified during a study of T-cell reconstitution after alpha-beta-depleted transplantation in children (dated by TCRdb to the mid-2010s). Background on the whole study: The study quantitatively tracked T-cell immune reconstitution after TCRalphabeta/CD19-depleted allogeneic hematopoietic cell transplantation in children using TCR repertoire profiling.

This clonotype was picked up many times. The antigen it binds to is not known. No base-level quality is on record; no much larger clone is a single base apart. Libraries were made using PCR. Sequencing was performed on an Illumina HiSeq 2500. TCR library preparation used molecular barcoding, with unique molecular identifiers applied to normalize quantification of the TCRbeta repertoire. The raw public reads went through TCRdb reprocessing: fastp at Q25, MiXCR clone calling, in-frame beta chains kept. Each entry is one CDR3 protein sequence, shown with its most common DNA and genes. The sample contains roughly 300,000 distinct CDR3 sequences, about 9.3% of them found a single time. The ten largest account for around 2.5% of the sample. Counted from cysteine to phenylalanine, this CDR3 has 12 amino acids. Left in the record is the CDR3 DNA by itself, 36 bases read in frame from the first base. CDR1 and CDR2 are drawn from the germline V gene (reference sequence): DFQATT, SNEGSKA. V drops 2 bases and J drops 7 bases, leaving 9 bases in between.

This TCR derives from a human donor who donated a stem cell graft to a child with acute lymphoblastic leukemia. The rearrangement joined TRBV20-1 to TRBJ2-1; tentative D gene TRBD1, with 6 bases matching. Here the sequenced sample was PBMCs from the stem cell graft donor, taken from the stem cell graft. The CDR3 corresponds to CSARQGTNEQFF. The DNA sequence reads TGCAGTGCTAGACAGGGGACGAATGAGCAGTTCTTC.